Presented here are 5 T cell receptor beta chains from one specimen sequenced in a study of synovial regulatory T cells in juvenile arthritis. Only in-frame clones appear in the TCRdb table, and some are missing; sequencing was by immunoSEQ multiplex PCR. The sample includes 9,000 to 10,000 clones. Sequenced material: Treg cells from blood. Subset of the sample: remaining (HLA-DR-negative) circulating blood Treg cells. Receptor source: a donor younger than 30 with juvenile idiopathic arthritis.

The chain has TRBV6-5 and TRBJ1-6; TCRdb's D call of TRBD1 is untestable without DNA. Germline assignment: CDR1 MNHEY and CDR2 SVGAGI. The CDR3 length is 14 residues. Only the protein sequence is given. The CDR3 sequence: CASSRQGIHSPLHF.

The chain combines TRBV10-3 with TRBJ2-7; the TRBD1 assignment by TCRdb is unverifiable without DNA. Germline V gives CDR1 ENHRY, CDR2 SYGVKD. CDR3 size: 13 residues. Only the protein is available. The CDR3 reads CAISGTGFYEQYF.

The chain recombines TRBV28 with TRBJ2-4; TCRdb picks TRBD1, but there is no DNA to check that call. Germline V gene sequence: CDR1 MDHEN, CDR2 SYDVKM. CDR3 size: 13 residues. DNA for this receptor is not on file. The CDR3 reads CASSSRRGNIQYF.

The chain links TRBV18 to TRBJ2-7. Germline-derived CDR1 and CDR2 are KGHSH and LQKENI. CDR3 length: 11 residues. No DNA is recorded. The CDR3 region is CASSTQGEQYF.

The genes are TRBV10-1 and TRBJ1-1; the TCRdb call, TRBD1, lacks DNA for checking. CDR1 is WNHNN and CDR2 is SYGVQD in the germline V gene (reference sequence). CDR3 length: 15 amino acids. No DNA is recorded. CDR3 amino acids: CASSNRGEPNTEAFF.